Below, one TCR beta chain is given with its context. Its binding antigen is unknown. Within one base of it there is no much larger clone, and no base qualities were kept. These data originate in a study of blood T cell repertoires in COVID-19 (TCRdb year 2020). Context from the whole study: Samples from collaborators originated in the United States, Italy and Spain and spanned both the acute and convalescent phases of COVID-19. The prospective study material was composed of cDNA or gDNA derived from T cells, B-cell-depleted T cells, or PBMCs. Nearly every sample came with metadata listing a de-identified subject ID, COVID-19 status, age in years and sex. Where available, HLA class I and class II types were taken from metadata supplied by the sample provider and were not determined by assay-based typing. Subjects who had been exposed to COVID-19, were actively infected with it, or had recovered from it provided the deeply sampled blood TCRbeta repertoires that made up the dataset. The repertoires were released in a freely available public database meant as a resource for research on the immune response to SARS-CoV-2. Samples were obtained from the ongoing ImmuneRACE study (first 160 participants) and from 950 to 1,500 subjects provided by 6 global collaborators.

TCRbeta CDR3 regions were amplified from genomic DNA by means of the immunoSEQ Assay, a bias-controlled multiplex PCR. The original methods were these. Nucleated cell counts per sample were estimated from amplification of reference gene primers within the assay. To quantify the absolute abundance of each unique TCRbeta CDR3 rearrangement, sequence reads were collapsed and filtered. Productive Simpson clonality was computed per sample as the square root of Simpson's diversity index over productive rearrangements. The table was pulled from immuneACCESS by TCRdb, which kept in-frame rearrangements only. Such tables lose some clones; where checked, under half of the loss comes from unresolved V genes, and the rest has no known cause. V, J and clone size were drawn from that table, and D and trimming were deduced from the DNA. Here the sample has 250,000 to 300,000 clones; approximately 90% occur a single time. The ten largest clones capture approximately 2.5% of the sample.

Enrolling through a virtual design, the prospective study's participants ranged in age from about 18 to 89 years and lived across some 22 United States geographic areas. In the prospective study, cohorts were assigned on the basis of participant-reported clinical history obtained from a screening survey and a study questionnaire. In the prospective study, mobile phlebotomists collected whole blood, serum and a nasopharyngeal or oropharyngeal swab from each participant. Additional blood draws and questionnaires over an approximately two-month period could optionally be provided by prospective study participants. Prospective study blood samples were shipped either frozen or at room temperature before DNA extraction. V and J lose 0 bases and 1 base, and a span of 6 bases separates them. The CDR1 and CDR2 encoded by the germline V gene (reference sequence) are SEHNR and FQNEAQ. The CDR3 sequence holds 15 residues, the cysteine and phenylalanine included. Only the CDR3 DNA stays, 45 bases, in frame from base 1.

Paper-wide results and their limitations: Clinical and demographic metadata were provided uncurated, with the amount varying by source and participant.

The V gene is TRBV7-9 and the J gene is TRBJ2-2; 5 matching bases give a weak D call of TRBD2. The receptor was isolated from a woman aged 40 to 50 with acute COVID-19. Sequenced sample: PBMCs or T cells enriched from blood (not recorded which). Here is the DNA: TGTGCCAGCAGCTTAGCGGCGGGGAACACCGGGGAGCTGTTTTTT. It specifies CASSLAAGNTGELFF.